What follows describes a single T cell receptor (beta chain). The sample comes from a study of blood T cell repertoires in COVID-19. In the study overall: Both acute and convalescent COVID-19 samples were obtained from the United States, Italy and Spain. From T cells, B-cell-depleted T cells, or PBMCs came the material, which was cDNA or gDNA.

Patients at the Seattle site were enrolled during active infection and followed longitudinally. The CDR3 spans 12 residues. J was trimmed by 2 bases and V by 8 bases; bases with no gene match: 3. Germline loops: CDR1 SEHNR, CDR2 FQNEAQ (reference sequence). In the original analysis: Estimated nucleated cell counts came from reference gene primer amplification. Repertoires were generated with immunoSEQ multiplex PCR, while TCRdb's copy carries only in-frame clones and drops some. V and J calls plus clone size are reproduced from that table; the DNA served to infer D and trimming. Of a few hundred thousand clones in the sample, approximately 83% were seen once.

Sequenced material: peripheral blood. This TCR derives from a person between 65 and 79 years old with COVID-19, enrolled during active disease. The chain links TRBV7-9 to TRBJ2-7; TRBD1 matches at 7 bases. CDR3 amino acids: CASGQATYEQYF. Here the CDR3 DNA reads TGTGCCAGCGGACAGGCGACCTACGAGCAGTACTTC.